These 21 T cell receptor beta chains were sequenced from one sample in a study of blood T cells in healthy people across ages. Next came a second PCR, run for about 7 to 12 cycles, which used a sample-barcoded 5' primer along with a J-beta primer mix. Each CDR3 protein gets one entry after TCRdb re-called the 5' RACE reads with MiXCR. In the table there are fewer than 650,000 distinct CDR3 sequences, around a quarter of which are singletons. The same data also went into a second study, on T cells of mothers and their children.

Sequencing was done on a sample of blood. Every receptor here comes from a boy aged 2 to 10 in good health.

The rearrangement uses TRBV12-3 or TRBV12-4 and TRBJ1-4; 7 bases match TRBD1. V lost 7 bases and J lost 8; bases outside the gene matches: 13. CDR3 length equals 15 residues. CDR3 DNA sequence: TGTGCCAGCAACCTCCAGGCAGGGGGGGAAGAAAAACTGTTTTTT. It yields the protein CASNLQAGGEEKLFF.

The rearrangement links TRBV20-1 to TRBJ2-5; 7 bases agree with TRBD2. With the DNA end fitting TRBJ2-1 better, the J assignment may be wrong. Germline V CDR1 and CDR2: DFQATT, SNEGSKA (reference sequence). The CDR3 is 16 residues long. CDR3 sequence reads: CSARDRISGVWNEQFF. The CDR3 DNA is TGCAGTGCTAGAGATCGAATCAGCGGGGTATGGAATGAGCAGTTCTTC.

V and J are TRBV7-6 and TRBJ2-7; no firm D call. Germline CDR1 is SGHVS and CDR2 is FNYEAQ. CDR3 length equals 15 residues. The V end was cut by 2 bases, the J end by 5 bases, with 16 bases between. CDR3: CASSLKVEDPHEQYF. Here the CDR3 DNA reads TGTGCCAGCAGCTTAAAAGTCGAGGACCCCCACGAGCAGTACTTC.

The chain has TRBV6-2 or TRBV6-3 and TRBJ2-5; tentatively, D is TRBD2 (7 bases). The CDR3 loop spans 14 amino acids. The V end was cut by 7 bases, the J end by 2 bases, with 14 bases between. Germline CDR1 and CDR2: MNHEY and SVGEGT. DNA for the CDR3: TGTGCCAGCAAAGGGGGACTATTTCAAGAGACCCAGTACTTC. This codes for CASKGGLFQETQYF.

This clonotype was seen ten or more times. This chain joins TRBV7-2 and TRBJ2-1; tentative D call: TRBD1 (6 bases). The CDR3 consists of 15 residues. Trimming shortened V by 3 bases and J by 4 bases, and 13 bases separated the two germline ends. CDR1 and CDR2 (germline): SGHTA, FQGNSA. The CDR3 sequence: CASSLLVQGYNEQFF. CDR3 DNA: TGTGCCAGCAGCTTGCTAGTCCAGGGGTACAATGAGCAGTTCTTC. Full variable domain (outside the CDR3, taken from reference TRBV7-2 and TRBJ2-1): GAGVSQSPSNKVTEKGKDVELRCDPISGHTALYWYRQSLGQGLEFLIYFQGNSAPDKSGLPSDRFSAERTGGSVSTLTIQRTQQEDSAVYLCASSLLVQGYNEQFFGPGTRLTVL.

This clonotype was counted ten times or more. The chain has TRBV12-3 or TRBV12-4 and TRBJ2-6; 10 nucleotides line up with TRBD2. V lost 4 bases and J lost 2; bases outside the gene matches: 2. This CDR3 has 16 amino acids. The CDR3 protein is CASSSGLAAGANVLTF. The CDR3 DNA reads TGTGCCAGCAGTTCAGGACTAGCGGCTGGGGCCAACGTCCTGACTTTC.

This clonotype was observed a handful of times. This chain joins TRBV3-1 and TRBJ2-7; D possibly uses TRBD1 or TRBD2 (5 bases each). Germline loops: CDR1 LGHDT, CDR2 YNNKEL (reference sequence). Trimming shortened V by 1 base and J by 6 bases, and 25 bases separated the two germline ends. This CDR3 contains 18 residues. This chain's CDR3 is CASSQGGIRGRTMGEQYF. CDR3 bases: TGTGCCAGCAGCCAAGGGGGGATCCGGGGACGAACAATGGGCGAGCAGTACTTC.

The sample holds a few counts of this clonotype. The V gene is TRBV7-9, the J gene TRBJ2-4; TRBD1 agrees at 8 bases. V was clipped by 5 bases and J by 10 bases; unmatched bases: 4. Per germline, CDR1 SEHNR and CDR2 FQNEAQ (reference sequence). The CDR3 length is 12 residues. The CDR3 bases are TGTGCCAGCAGCCCCGGACAGGGAATTCAGTACTTC. Its translation is CASSPGQGIQYF.

The CDR3 coding sequence is TGTGCCAGCAGCCATACTAGCGGGAGTGGTTATGAGCAGTACTTC. Residues: CASSHTSGSGYEQYF. The chain couples TRBV12-3 or TRBV12-4 to TRBJ2-7, with TRBD2 identical over 11 bases. The length of the CDR3 is 15 residues. Germline trimming cut 6 bases from V and 7 bases from J; bases unmatched to any gene: 11.

The chain couples TRBV6-1 to TRBJ1-1; D uncertain. Germline V gives CDR1 MNHNS, CDR2 SASEGT. Between the trimmed V and J ends, which lost 1 base and 3 bases, there was a span of 9 bases. CDR3 size: 14 residues. In DNA form, the CDR3 reads TGTGCCAGCAGTGAAGGGTCGGGGTACACTGAAGCTTTCTTT. Translating gives CASSEGSGYTEAFF.

The gene calls are TRBV13 and TRBJ1-1; D remains ambiguous. There are 12 residues in the CDR3. Trimming cost V 5 bases and J 8 bases, with 12 bases left between them. Germline V gives CDR1 PRHDT, CDR2 FYEKMQ (reference sequence). CDR3 sequence reads: CASSDGTVEAFF. CDR3 sequence (DNA): TGTGCCAGCAGCGACGGTACCGTAGAAGCTTTCTTT. Supplemented by reference TRBV13 and TRBJ1-1, the full variable domain reads AAGVIQSPRHLIKEKRETATLKCYPIPRHDTVYWYQQGPGQDPQFLISFYEKMQSDKGSIPDRFSAQQFSDYHSELNMSSLELGDSALYFCASSDGTVEAFFGQGTRLTVV.

The V gene is TRBV5-1, the J gene TRBJ1-4, with TRBD1 matching over 7 bases. CDR3 length: 14 residues. From germline, CDR1 is SGHRS and CDR2 YFSETQ. V was pared by 3 bases and J by 2 bases, with 1 base of the junction left unmatched. Here the CDR3 DNA reads TGCGCCAGCAGCTACAGGGGCACTAATGAAAAACTGTTTTTT. Encoded protein: CASSYRGTNEKLFF.

The chain links TRBV12-5 to TRBJ2-7, with D hard to call. The CDR3 runs 13 residues. Between the trimmed V and J ends, which lost 4 bases and 6 bases, there was a span of 13 bases. Germline CDR1 is LGHNT and CDR2 is FRNRAP. The CDR3 coding sequence is TGTGCTAGTGGTTCGTCGGCTCGCCCCGAGCAGTACTTC. This translates into CASGSSARPEQYF.

This clonotype occurred a few times. The chain links TRBV7-9 to TRBJ2-1; possible D gene TRBD2, 6 bases. Near its end, the DNA agrees better with TRBJ2-7, so the J call may be wrong. Germline lookup yields CDR1 SEHNR and CDR2 FQNEAQ (reference sequence). The CDR3 covers 14 residues. The CDR3 nucleotides read TGTGCCAGCAGCTGGGGCGGGAAGACCTACGAGCAGTACTTC. It codes for CASSWGGKTYEQYF.

The chain is built from TRBV6-6 and TRBJ2-5; 7 positions agree with TRBD2. Germline assignment: CDR1 MNHNY and CDR2 SVGAGI (reference sequence). The ends lost 6 bases at V and 7 bases at J; junction bases unmatched: 8. The CDR3 totals 13 residues. DNA of the CDR3: TGTGCCAGCAGCCCCGGGACTACGGGGACCCAGTACTTC. Translation: CASSPGTTGTQYF.

The chain has TRBV3-1 and TRBJ1-1; perhaps TRBD1 as D (6 bases). This CDR3 is 15 amino acids long. CDR1 and CDR2 from the germline V gene are LGHDT and YNNKEL (reference sequence). V lost 1 base and J lost 3, with 12 bases in between. The DNA for the CDR3 is TGTGCCAGCAGCCAAGTCGGGACACCTTACACTGAAGCTTTCTTT. Its translation: CASSQVGTPYTEAFF.

This clonotype was seen more than once but under ten times. The genes are TRBV5-1 and TRBJ2-5; a possible D gene is TRBD1 (7 bases). The germline V and J ends were trimmed by 1 base and 3 bases, with 13 bases remaining between them. The CDR3 sequence is 15 residues long. Germline V lookup: CDR1 SGHRS, CDR2 YFSETQ. CDR3 region: CASSLWRGLEETQYF. CDR3 sequence (DNA): TGCGCCAGCAGCTTGTGGAGGGGGCTGGAAGAGACCCAGTACTTC.

Worth noting for this clonotype: The CDR3 end shows no conserved phenylalanine or tryptophan, and so a read error is likely. J is TRBJ2-3 and V is TRBV10-3; 7 bases agree with TRBD2. Germline assignment: CDR1 ENHRY and CDR2 SYGVKD. This CDR3 is built from 15 residues. V shed 5 bases, J shed 2 bases, and the junction held 7 bases outside the gene matches. CDR3: CAISLAGEDTDTQYL. The CDR3 coding sequence is TGTGCCATCAGTTTGGCGGGAGAGGACACAGATACGCAGTATCTT.

This chain joins TRBV3-1 and TRBJ1-4; the match to TRBD1 covers 7 bases. Germline V gene data show CDR1 as LGHDT and CDR2 as YNNKEL (reference sequence). Trimming at V came to 3 bases and at J to 4 bases, leaving 8 bases not matched to a gene. The CDR3 has 16 residues. DNA of the CDR3: TGTGCCAGCAGCCAGGGGACCGGGACAGTTAATGAAAAACTGTTTTTT. Translated: CASSQGTGTVNEKLFF.

V is TRBV5-1 and J is TRBJ1-6; TRBD1 might be the D (5 bases). The CDR3 is 15 amino acids. Trimming stripped 8 bases from V and 0 bases from J, with 12 bases between. In germline, CDR1 is SGHRS, CDR2 YFSETQ. CDR3 residues: CASSRDVSYNSPLHF. CDR3 DNA sequence: TGCGCCAGTTCCCGGGACGTCTCCTATAATTCACCCCTCCACTTT.

This clonotype was recorded many times. The V and J genes are TRBV7-2 and TRBJ1-1; 7 bases are a match to TRBD1. The germline V gene encodes CDR1 SGHTA and CDR2 FQGNSA. The CDR3 runs 12 residues. V lost 5 bases and J lost 8; bases outside the gene matches: 5. Here the CDR3 DNA reads TGTGCCAGCAGCCGGGACAGCAGCGAAGCTTTCTTT. Translating it yields CASSRDSSEAFF.